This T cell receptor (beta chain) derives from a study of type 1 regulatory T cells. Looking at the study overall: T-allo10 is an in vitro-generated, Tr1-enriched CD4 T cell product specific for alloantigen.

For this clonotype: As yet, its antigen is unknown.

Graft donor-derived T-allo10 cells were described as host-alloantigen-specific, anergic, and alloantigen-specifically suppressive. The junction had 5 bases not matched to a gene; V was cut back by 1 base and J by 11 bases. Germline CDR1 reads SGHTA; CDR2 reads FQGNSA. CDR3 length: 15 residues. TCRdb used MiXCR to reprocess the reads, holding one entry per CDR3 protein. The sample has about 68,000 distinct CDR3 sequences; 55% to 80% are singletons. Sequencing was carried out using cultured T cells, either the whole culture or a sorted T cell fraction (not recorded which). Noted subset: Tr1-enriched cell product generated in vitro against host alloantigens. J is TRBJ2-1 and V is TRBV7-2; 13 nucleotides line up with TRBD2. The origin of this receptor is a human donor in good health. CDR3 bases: TGTGCCAGCAGCTTAGAAGCCGGGACTAGCGGGAAGCAGTTCTTC. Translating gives CASSLEAGTSGKQFF.